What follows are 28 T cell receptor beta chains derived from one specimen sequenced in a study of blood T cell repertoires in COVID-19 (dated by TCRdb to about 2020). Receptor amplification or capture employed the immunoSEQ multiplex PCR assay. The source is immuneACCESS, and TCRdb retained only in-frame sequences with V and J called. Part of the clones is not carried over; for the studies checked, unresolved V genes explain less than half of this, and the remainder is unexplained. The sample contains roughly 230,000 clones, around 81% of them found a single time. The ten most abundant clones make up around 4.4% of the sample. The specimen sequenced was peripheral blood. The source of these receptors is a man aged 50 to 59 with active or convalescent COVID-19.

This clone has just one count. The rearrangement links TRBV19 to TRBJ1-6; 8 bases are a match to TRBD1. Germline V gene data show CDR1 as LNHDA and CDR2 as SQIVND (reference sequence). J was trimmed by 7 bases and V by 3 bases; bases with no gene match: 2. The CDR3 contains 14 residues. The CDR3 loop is CASSIRTGNSPLHF. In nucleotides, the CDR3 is TGTGCCAGTAGTATCAGGACAGGGAATTCACCCCTCCACTTT. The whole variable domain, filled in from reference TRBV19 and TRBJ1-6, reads DGGITQSPKYLFRKEGQNVTLSCEQNLNHDAMYWYRQDPGQGLRLIYYSQIVNDFQKGDIAEGYSVSREKKESFPLTVTSAQKNPTAFYLCASSIRTGNSPLHFGNGTRLTVT.

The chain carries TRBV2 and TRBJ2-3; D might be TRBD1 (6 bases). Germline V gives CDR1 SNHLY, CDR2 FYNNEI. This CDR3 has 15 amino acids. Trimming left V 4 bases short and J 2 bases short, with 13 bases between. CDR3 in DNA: TGTGCCAGCAGTGGCCGGGACAAATACACAGATACGCAGTATTTT. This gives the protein CASSGRDKYTDTQYF.

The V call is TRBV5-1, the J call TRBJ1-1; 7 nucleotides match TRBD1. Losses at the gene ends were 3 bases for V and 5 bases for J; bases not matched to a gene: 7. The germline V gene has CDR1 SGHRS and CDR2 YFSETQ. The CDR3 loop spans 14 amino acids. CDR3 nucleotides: TGCGCCAGCAGCTGGGACCAGGGGGGTACTGAAGCTTTCTTT. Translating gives CASSWDQGGTEAFF.

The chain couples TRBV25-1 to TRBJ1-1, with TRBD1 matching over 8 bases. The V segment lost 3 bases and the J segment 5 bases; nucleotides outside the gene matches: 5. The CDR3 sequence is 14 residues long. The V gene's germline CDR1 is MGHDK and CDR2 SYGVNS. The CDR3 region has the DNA TGTGCCAGCAGTGATTCAAACAGGGGGACTGAAGCTTTCTTT. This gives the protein CASSDSNRGTEAFF.

The CDR3 spells CASRGDSGGAHTQYF. The CDR3 DNA sequence: TGTGCCAGCAGGGGCGATAGCGGGGGGGCCCATACGCAGTATTTT. V and J are TRBV6-5 and TRBJ2-3; 11 positions agree with TRBD2. This CDR3 has 15 residues. Germline loops: CDR1 MNHEY, CDR2 SVGAGI. Losses at the gene ends were 6 bases for V and 7 bases for J; bases not matched to a gene: 9.

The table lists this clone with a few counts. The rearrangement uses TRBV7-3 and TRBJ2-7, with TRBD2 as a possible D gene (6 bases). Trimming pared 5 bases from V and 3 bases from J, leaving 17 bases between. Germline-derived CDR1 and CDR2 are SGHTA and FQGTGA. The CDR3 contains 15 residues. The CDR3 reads CASSPEAGRLYEQYF. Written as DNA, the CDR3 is TGTGCCAGCAGCCCTGAGGCGGGGCGGCTCTACGAGCAGTACTTC.

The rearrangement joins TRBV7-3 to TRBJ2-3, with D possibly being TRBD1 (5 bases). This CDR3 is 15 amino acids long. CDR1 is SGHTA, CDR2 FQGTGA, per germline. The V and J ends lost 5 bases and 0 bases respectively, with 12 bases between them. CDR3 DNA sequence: TGTGCCAGCAGCCCCCAGGGAAGTAGCACAGATACGCAGTATTTT. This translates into CASSPQGSSTDTQYF.

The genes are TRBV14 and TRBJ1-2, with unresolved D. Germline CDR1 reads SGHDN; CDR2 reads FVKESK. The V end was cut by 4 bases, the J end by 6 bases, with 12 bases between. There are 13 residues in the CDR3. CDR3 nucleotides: TGTGCCAGCAGCCCCTTGCCTCGCGATGGCTACACCTTC. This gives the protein CASSPLPRDGYTF.

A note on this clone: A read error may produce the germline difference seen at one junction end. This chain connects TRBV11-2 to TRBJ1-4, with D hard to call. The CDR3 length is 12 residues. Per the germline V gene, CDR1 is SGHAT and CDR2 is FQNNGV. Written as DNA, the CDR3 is TGTGCCAGCAGCTTGTCGGGATACCCGCCCCGTTTT. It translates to CASSLSGYPPRF.

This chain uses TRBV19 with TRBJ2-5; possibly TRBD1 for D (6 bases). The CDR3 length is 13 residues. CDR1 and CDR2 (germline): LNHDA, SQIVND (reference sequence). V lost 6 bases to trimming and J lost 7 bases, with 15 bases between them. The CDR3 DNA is TGTGCCAGTAGGGCCCAGTTAGGGGGGACCCAGTACTTC. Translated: CASRAQLGGTQYF.

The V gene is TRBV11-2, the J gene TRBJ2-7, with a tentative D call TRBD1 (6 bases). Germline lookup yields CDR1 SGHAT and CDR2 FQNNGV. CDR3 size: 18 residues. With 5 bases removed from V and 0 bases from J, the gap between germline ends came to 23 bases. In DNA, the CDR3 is TGTGCCAGCAGCCCCAGAGGGCGTGGGGGCTTCAGCTCCTACGAGCAGTACTTC. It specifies CASSPRGRGGFSSYEQYF.

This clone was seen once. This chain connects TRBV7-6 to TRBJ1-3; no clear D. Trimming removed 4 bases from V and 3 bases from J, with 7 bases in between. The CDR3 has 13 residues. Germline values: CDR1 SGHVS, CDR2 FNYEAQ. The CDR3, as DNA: TGTGCCAGCAGCTACAGTGATGGAAACACCATATATTTT. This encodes CASSYSDGNTIYF.

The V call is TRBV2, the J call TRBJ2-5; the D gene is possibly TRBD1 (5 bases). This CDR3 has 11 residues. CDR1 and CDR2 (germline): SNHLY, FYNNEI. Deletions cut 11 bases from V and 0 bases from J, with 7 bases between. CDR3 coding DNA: TGTGCCGACAGCAACCAAGAGACCCAGTACTTC. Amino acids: CADSNQETQYF.

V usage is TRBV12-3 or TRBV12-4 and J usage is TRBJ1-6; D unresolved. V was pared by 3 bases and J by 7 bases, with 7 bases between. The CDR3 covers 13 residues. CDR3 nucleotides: TGTGCCAGCAGTTTCCGGGAAAATTCACCCCTCCACTTT. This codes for CASSFRENSPLHF.

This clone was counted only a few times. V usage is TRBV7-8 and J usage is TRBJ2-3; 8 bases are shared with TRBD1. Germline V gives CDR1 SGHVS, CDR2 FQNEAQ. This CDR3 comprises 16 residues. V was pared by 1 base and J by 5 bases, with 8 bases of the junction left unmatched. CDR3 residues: CASSLGQGTRGDTQYF. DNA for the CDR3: TGTGCCAGCAGCTTAGGACAGGGGACCAGGGGAGATACGCAGTATTTT.

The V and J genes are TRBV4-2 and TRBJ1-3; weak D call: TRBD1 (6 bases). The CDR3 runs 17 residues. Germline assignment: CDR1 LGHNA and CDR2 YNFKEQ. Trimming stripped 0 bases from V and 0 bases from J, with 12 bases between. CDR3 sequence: CASSQEGGGVSGNTIYF. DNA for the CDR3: TGTGCCAGCAGCCAAGAAGGGGGGGGAGTCTCTGGAAACACCATATATTTT.

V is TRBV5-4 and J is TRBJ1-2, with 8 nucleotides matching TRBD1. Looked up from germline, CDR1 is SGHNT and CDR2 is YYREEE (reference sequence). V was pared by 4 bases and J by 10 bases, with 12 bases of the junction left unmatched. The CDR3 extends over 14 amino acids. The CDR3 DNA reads TGTGCCAGCAGCCACCGGGACAGGATAGGGTTCTACACCTTC. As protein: CASSHRDRIGFYTF.

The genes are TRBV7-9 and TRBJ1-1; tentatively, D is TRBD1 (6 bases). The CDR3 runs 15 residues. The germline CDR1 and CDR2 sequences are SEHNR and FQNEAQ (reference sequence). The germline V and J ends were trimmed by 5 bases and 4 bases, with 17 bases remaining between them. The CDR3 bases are TGTGCCAGCAGCACCAAGGACAGTTTGGGCACTGAAGCTTTCTTT. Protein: CASSTKDSLGTEAFF.

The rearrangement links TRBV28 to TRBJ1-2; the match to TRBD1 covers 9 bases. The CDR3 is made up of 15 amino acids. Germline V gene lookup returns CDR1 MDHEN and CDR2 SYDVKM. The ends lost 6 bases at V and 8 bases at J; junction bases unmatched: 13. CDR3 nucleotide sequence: TGTGCCAGCAGGAGTCATGCGACAGGGGGTATCGGCTACACCTTC. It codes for CASRSHATGGIGYTF.

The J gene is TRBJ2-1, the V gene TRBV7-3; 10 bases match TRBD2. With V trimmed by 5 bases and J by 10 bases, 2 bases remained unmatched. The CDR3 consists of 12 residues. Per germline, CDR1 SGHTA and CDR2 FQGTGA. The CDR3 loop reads CASSPTSGEQFF. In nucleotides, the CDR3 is TGTGCCAGCAGCCCGACTAGCGGGGAGCAGTTCTTC.

CDR3 coding DNA: TGCGCCAGCAGCTGGACTAGCGGGGGGTACAATGAGCAGTTCTTC. It is translated as CASSWTSGGYNEQFF. J is TRBJ2-1 and V is TRBV5-1; TRBD2 matches 14 bases. Germline CDR1 SGHRS, CDR2 YFSETQ. This CDR3 is 15 amino acids long. With V trimmed by 3 bases and J by 4 bases, 0 bases remained unmatched.

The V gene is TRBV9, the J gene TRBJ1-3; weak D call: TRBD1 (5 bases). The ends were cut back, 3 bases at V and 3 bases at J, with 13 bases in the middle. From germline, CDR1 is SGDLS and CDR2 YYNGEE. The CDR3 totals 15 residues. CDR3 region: CASSAVGTLGNTIYF. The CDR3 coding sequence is TGTGCCAGCAGCGCGGTGGGGACTCTTGGAAACACCATATATTTT.

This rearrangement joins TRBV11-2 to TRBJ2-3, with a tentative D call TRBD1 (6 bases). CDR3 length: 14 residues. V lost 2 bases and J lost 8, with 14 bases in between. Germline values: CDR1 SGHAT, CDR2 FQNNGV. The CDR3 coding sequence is TGTGCCAGCAGCTTACCTCGACAGGCTCCTACGCAGTATTTT. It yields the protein CASSLPRQAPTQYF.

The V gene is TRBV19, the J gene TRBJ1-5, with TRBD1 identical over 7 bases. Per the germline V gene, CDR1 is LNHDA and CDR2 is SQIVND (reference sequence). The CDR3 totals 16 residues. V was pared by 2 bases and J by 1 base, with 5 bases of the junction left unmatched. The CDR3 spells CASSISGGQSNQPQHF. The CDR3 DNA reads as TGTGCCAGTAGTATAAGTGGGGGACAGAGCAATCAGCCCCAGCATTTT.

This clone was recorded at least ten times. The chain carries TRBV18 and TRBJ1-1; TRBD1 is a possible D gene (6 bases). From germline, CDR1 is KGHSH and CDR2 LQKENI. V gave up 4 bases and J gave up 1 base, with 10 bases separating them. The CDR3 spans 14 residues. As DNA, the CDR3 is TGTGCCAGCTCACTAGACAGGCAGAACACTGAAGCTTTCTTT. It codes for CASSLDRQNTEAFF.

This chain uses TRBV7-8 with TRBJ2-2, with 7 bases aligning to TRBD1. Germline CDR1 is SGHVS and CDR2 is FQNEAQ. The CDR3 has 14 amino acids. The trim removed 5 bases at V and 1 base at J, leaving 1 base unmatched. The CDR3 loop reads CASSPGGNTGELFF. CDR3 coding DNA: TGTGCCAGCAGCCCAGGGGGGAACACCGGGGAGCTGTTTTTT.

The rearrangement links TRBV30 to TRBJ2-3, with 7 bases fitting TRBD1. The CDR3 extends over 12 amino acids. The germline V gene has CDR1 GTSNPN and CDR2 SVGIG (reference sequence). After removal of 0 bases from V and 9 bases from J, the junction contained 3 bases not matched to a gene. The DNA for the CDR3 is TGTGCCTGGAGTGTTAGGGGGCCAACGCAGTATTTT. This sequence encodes CAWSVRGPTQYF.

The CDR3 DNA follows: TGCAGCGCTTCAGGGGCAGAGGGGAGTCCTTACTATGGCTACACCTTC. Translation: CSASGAEGSPYYGYTF. The chain links TRBV29-1 to TRBJ1-2; tentatively, D is TRBD1 (6 bases). The CDR3 sequence is 16 residues long. V dropped 7 bases and J dropped 3 bases, with 24 bases sitting between them. In germline, CDR1 is SQVTM, CDR2 ANQGSEA.